This record looks at one TCR beta chain sequence and its context. Germline lookup yields CDR1 LNHDA and CDR2 SQIVND (reference sequence). The CDR3 sequence is 15 residues long. The V segment lost 6 bases and the J segment 6 bases; nucleotides outside the gene matches: 10. This sample was taken from a study of blood T cell repertoires in COVID-19. Sequenced by immunoSEQ multiplex PCR; TCRdb stores in-frame clones only, minus some. The sample lists 150,000 to 200,000 clones; approximately 88% were seen once. Source material: peripheral blood. This TCR was sampled from a human donor in a cohort sampled during active COVID-19. The V gene is TRBV19, the J gene TRBJ2-2; 7 nucleotides align to TRBD1. CDR3 region: CASSKTGSQSGELFF. In DNA, the CDR3 is TGTGCCAGTAGCAAGACAGGGAGTCAGTCCGGGGAGCTGTTTTTT.